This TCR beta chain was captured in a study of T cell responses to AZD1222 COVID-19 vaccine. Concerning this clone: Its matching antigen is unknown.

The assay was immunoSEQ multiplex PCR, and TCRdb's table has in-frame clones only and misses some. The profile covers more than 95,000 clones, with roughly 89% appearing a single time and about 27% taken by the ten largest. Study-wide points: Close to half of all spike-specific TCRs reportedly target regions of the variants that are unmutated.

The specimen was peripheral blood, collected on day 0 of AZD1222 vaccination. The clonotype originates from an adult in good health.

DNA of the CDR3: TGTGCCAGCAGCCTAGAGATGAACACTGAAGCTTTCTTT. Protein: CASSLEMNTEAFF. The rearrangement joins TRBV3-1 (or the pseudogene TRBV3-2) to TRBJ1-1; D is unclear. The germline V and J ends were trimmed by 4 bases and 0 bases, with 6 bases remaining between them. Germline V gene sequence: CDR1 LGHDT, CDR2 YNNKEL (reference sequence). There are 13 residues in the CDR3.